The T cell receptor (beta chain) described here comes from a study of CD8+CD57+ T cells in acquired aplastic anemia. Trimming shortened V by 3 bases and J by 5 bases, and 12 bases separated the two germline ends. The CDR3 spans 14 residues. Germline loops: CDR1 SEHNR, CDR2 FQNEAQ (reference sequence). Patients who underwent sequencing had shown CD8+CD57+ cell expansion by flow cytometry. Patients had received no therapy at the time of blood sampling. This clonotype was counted only a few times. For CDR3 and TCR beta VDJ profiling, genomic DNA was the template used. MiXCR was run by TCRdb on the reads, yielding one entry per CDR3 protein. The sample holds 400,000 to 600,000 distinct CDR3 sequences; 25% to 40% are singletons and the top ten take around 0.82%.

The specimen sequenced was sorted CD4+, CD8+, or CD8+CD57+ T cells (not recorded which) from PBMCs. The receptor was isolated from a human donor with aplastic anemia. This chain joins TRBV7-9 and TRBJ2-3, with D unresolved. CDR3 DNA sequence: TGTGCCAGCAGCTTTGCGTTCCAGATAGATACGCAGTATTTT. It codes for CASSFAFQIDTQYF. The entire variable domain, with the rest obtained from reference TRBV7-9 and TRBJ2-3, is as follows: DTGVSQNPRHKITKRGQNVTFRCDPISEHNRLYWYRQTLGQGPEFLTYFQNEAQLEKSRLLSDRFSAERPKGSFSTLEIQRTEQGDSAMYLCASSFAFQIDTQYFGPGTRLTVL.